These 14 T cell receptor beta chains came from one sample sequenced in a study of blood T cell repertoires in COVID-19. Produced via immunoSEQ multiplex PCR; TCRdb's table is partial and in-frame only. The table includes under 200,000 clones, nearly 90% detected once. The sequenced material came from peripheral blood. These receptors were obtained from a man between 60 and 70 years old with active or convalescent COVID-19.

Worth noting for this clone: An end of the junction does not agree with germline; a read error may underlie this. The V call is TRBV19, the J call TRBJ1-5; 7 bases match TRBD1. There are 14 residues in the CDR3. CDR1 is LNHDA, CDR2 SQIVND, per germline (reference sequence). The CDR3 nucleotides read TGTGTCAGTAGTATAGGGGGCCGGAATCAGCCCCAGCATTTT. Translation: CVSSIGGRNQPQHF.

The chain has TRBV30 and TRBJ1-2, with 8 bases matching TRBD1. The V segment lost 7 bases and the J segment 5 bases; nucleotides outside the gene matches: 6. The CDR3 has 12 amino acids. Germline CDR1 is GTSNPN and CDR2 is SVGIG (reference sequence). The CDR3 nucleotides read TGTGCCTCATCAGGGGGCTCTTATGGCTACACCTTC. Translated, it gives CASSGGSYGYTF.

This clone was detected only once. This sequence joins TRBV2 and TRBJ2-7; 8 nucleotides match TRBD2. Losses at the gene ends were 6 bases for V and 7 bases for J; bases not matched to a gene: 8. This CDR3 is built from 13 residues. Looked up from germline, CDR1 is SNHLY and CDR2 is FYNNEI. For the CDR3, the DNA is TGTGCCAGCAGAGCGGGGGCTCTTCTAGAGCAGTACTTC. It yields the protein CASRAGALLEQYF.

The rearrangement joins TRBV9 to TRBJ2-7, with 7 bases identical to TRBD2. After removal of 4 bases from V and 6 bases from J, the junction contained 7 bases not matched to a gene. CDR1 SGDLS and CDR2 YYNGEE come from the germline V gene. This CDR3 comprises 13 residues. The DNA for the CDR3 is TGTGCCAGCAGCACTCACGGGGGGTTCGAGCAGTACTTC. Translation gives CASSTHGGFEQYF.

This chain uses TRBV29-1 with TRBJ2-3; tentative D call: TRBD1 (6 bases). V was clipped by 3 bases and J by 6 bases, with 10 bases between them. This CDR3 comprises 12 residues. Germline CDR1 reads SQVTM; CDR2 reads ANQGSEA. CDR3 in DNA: TGCAGCGTTGACTCAGGGGTGGATACGCAGTATTTT. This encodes CSVDSGVDTQYF.

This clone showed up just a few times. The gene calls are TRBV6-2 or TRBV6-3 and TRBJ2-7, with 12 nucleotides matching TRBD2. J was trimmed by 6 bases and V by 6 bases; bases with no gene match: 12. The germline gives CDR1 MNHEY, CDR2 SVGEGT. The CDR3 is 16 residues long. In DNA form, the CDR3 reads TGTGCCAGCAGCCTAGGACTAGCGGGGAGCCGGGGCGAGCAGTACTTC. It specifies CASSLGLAGSRGEQYF.

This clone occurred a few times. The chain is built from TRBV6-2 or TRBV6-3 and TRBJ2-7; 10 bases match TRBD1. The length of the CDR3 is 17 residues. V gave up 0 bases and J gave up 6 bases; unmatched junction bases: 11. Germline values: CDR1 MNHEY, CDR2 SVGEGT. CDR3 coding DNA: TGTGCCAGCAGTTACTCGGGACAGGGGAACGATTTGGGCGAGCAGTACTTC. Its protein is CASSYSGQGNDLGEQYF.

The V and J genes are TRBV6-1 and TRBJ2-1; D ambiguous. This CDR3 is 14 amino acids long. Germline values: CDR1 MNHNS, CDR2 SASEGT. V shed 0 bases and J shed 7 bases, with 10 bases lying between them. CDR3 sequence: CASSEAGRSNEQFF. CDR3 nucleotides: TGTGCCAGCAGTGAAGCAGGCAGGTCAAATGAGCAGTTCTTC.

The CDR3 region is CASREGSGETQYF. DNA of the CDR3: TGCGCCAGCAGGGAGGGGAGTGGGGAGACCCAGTACTTC. This chain joins TRBV5-1 and TRBJ2-5; TRBD2 is a possible D gene (6 bases). CDR1 is SGHRS, CDR2 YFSETQ, per germline. The V and J ends lost 5 bases and 5 bases respectively, with 13 bases between them. The CDR3 extends over 13 amino acids.

The CDR3 protein is CASSQTSGGPREQYF. CDR3 nucleotides: TGCGCCAGCAGCCAAACTAGCGGGGGACCGAGGGAGCAGTACTTC. This rearrangement joins TRBV5-1 to TRBJ2-7; the match to TRBD2 covers 11 bases. Germline V gene sequence: CDR1 SGHRS, CDR2 YFSETQ. The CDR3 has 15 amino acids. V gave up 4 bases and J gave up 7 bases; unmatched junction bases: 10.

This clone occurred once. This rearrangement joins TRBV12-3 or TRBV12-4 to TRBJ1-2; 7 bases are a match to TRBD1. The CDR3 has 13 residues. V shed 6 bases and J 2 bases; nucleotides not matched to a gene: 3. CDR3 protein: CASSKGQNYGYTF. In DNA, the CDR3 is TGTGCCAGCAGCAAGGGACAGAACTATGGCTACACCTTC.

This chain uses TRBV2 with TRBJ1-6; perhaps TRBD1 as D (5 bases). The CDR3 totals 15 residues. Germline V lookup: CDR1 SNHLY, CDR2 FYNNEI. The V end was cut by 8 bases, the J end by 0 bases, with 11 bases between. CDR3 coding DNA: TGTGCCAGCGATTTAAGGGGCTCCTATAATTCACCCCTCCACTTT. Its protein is CASDLRGSYNSPLHF.

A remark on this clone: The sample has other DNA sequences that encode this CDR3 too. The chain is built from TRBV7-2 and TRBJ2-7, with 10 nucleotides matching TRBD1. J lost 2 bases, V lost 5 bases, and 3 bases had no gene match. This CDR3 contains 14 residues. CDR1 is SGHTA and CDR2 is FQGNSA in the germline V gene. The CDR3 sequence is CASSPGTGAYEQYF. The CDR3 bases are TGTGCCAGCAGCCCGGGGACAGGGGCCTACGAGCAGTACTTC.

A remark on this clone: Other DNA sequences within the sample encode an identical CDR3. Here the CDR3 DNA reads TGTGCCAGCAGCGGGACAGGGGGCATCTACGAGCAGTACTTC. Protein sequence: CASSGTGGIYEQYF. The genes are TRBV7-9 and TRBJ2-7; 12 bases map to TRBD1. The CDR3 spans 14 residues. Germline V gene sequence: CDR1 SEHNR, CDR2 FQNEAQ (reference sequence). Trimming removed 5 bases from V and 3 bases from J; junction bases left unmatched: 2.